The entry that follows covers one TCR beta chain sequence. The antigen is not known. Unstimulated PBMCs were sorted into CD3+CD4+ and CD3+CD8+ populations. The sample is drawn from a study of T cell clones after liver transplantation. Study summary: Liver transplant recipients had immunosuppression withdrawal attempted within 2 years. Apart from a few HCV-positive recipients, transplants were for non-autoimmune, non-viral reasons.

With 0 bases removed from V and 0 bases from J, the gap between germline ends came to 11 bases. Germline lookup yields CDR1 SQVTM and CDR2 ANQGSEA. The CDR3 totals 15 residues. Findings and limits, study-wide: Graft donor-reactive T cells may have migrated into the graft rather than being deleted.

The method was immunoSEQ multiplex PCR; TCRdb's version includes in-frame clones alone and lacks a portion of them. The sample has around 20,000 clones, over 80% seen once. This TCR derives from a human donor who received a liver transplant. The chain joins TRBV29-1 to TRBJ1-2, with D unresolved. The source material was CD8+ T cells from blood, sampled before liver transplant. The CDR3 nucleotides are TGCAGCGTTGAAGAGGGTTTAGGGACTAACTATGGCTACACCTTC. The encoded protein is CSVEEGLGTNYGYTF.